Listed below are T cell receptor beta chains from one sample, sequenced in a study of Ad26.COV2.S vaccination and SARS-CoV-2 variants. Libraries were prepared by immunoSEQ multiplex PCR; TCRdb keeps only in-frame clonotypes and omits some of them. The table includes 300,000 to 400,000 clones, around 92% detected once. The material sequenced was peripheral blood, taken after recovery from COVID-19. These receptors came from a human donor who had recovered from COVID-19. The CDR3 runs from the conserved cysteine through the conserved F or W. D genes are given only for firm matches. The listing skips clone size in some rows; elsewhere it reads once, few, many or a size class.

TGTGCCAGCAGCCAAGAAGGGGTCGGATCAGTGACTGCTGGCTACACCTTC	CASSQEGVGSVTAGYTF	TRBV14	TRBJ1-2	-	-
TGCGCCAGCCAATCCTCCACCGCTGAAGCTTTCTTT	CASQSSTAEAFF	TRBV5-1	TRBJ1-1	-	-
TGTGCCAGCAGTTCCCAACTCCCCGGGACAGGATTTACCGGGGAGCTGTTTTTT	CASSSQLPGTGFTGELFF	TRBV27	TRBJ2-2	-	TRBD1
TGTGCCAGCAGCTCCCAAAACTACTATGGCTACACCTTC	CASSSQNYYGYTF	TRBV7-9	TRBJ1-2	-	-
TGCGCCAGCAGCTTGGCCAGCGGGGGGGTCCAAGAGACCCAGTACTTC	CASSLASGGVQETQYF	TRBV5-1	TRBJ2-5	-	TRBD2
TGTGCCAGCAGTGACACCTACGAGCAGTACTTC	CASSDTYEQYF	TRBV6-2/TRBV6-3	TRBJ2-7	-	-
TGCAGCGTTCGCCGGGGACAGGGGGCAGAGACCCAGTACTTC	CSVRRGQGAETQYF	TRBV29-1	TRBJ2-5	-	TRBD1
TGTGCCAGCGAAGGGACAGGGACAGTCGAGCAGTACTTC	CASEGTGTVEQYF	TRBV7-9	TRBJ2-7	-	TRBD1
TGTGCCAGCAGCGAGGACAGGGGGCTTACTGAAGCTTTCTTT	CASSEDRGLTEAFF	TRBV7-2	TRBJ1-1	-	TRBD1
TGTGCCAGTAACTATAACACTGAAGCTTTCTTT	CASNYNTEAFF	TRBV19	TRBJ1-1	-	-
TGTGCCAGCAGCCCGGGCGTCTCTGGGGCCAACGTCCTGACTTTC	CASSPGVSGANVLTF	TRBV27	TRBJ2-6	-	-
TGTGCCAGCAGCTCGGCGGTGGCTGGAAACACCATATATTTT	CASSSAVAGNTIYF	TRBV7-2	TRBJ1-3	-	-
TGCAGCGTTGAAGAGGGAGTCCCCACTGAAGCTTTCTTT	CSVEEGVPTEAFF	TRBV29-1	TRBJ1-1	-	-
TGTGCCAGCAGTTTTTCGTGGGACAATGAGCAGTTCTTC	CASSFSWDNEQFF	TRBV27	TRBJ2-1	-	-
TGTGCCAGCAGCCAAGGTGTCTCCACCGGGGAGCTGTTTTTT	CASSQGVSTGELFF	TRBV3-1/TRBV3-2	TRBJ2-2	-	-
TGTGCCAGCAGCCACAGGGTTCTCCCTGGCTACACCTTC	CASSHRVLPGYTF	TRBV3-1/TRBV3-2	TRBJ1-2	-	-
TGTGCCAGCAGTTACTCAACGGGACAGAGTTATAATTCACCCCTCCACTTT	CASSYSTGQSYNSPLHF	TRBV6-2/TRBV6-3	TRBJ1-6	-	TRBD1
TGTGCCAGCAGCGTAGATGCTGTGGGGACTGAAGCTTTCTTT	CASSVDAVGTEAFF	TRBV9	TRBJ1-1	-	-
TGTGCCACCAGTGATACCGGGACAGGCACCGGGGAGCTGTTTTTT	CATSDTGTGTGELFF	TRBV24-1	TRBJ2-2	-	TRBD1
TGTGCCAGCTCACTTGAGTCCGGGACGGTAAAAGAGACCCAGTACTTC	CASSLESGTVKETQYF	TRBV18	TRBJ2-5	once	-
TGTGCCAGCAGTTATACAGGAATGGGGACAGGGTACTATGGCTACACCTTC	CASSYTGMGTGYYGYTF	TRBV7-2	TRBJ1-2	-	TRBD1